These T cell receptor beta chains were read from a single sample in a study of T cell responses to AZD1222 COVID-19 vaccine. Method: immunoSEQ multiplex PCR; TCRdb's copy keeps in-frame clones and lacks some. Of around 100,000 clones listed, around nine tenths were seen once; the top ten hold roughly 20%. The sample here was peripheral blood, taken on day 0 of AZD1222 vaccination. The source of these receptors is an adult in good health. Both conserved end residues are part of each CDR3. A D gene is named only where the DNA matches it firmly. For some rows the clone size is stated as once, few or many, or as a class when expanded; others skip it.

>TRBV6-1|TRBJ2-5|TRBD2|.
TGTGCCAGCAGTGATACCGGGACTACCGGGACCCAGTACTTC
CASSDTGTTGTQYF
>TRBV4-2|TRBJ1-4|.|.
TGTGCCAGCAGCCAAGATTTCACTCGAACTAATGAAAAACTGTTTTTT
CASSQDFTRTNEKLFF
>TRBV4-1|TRBJ2-7|.|once
TGCGCCAGCAGCCAGGTCCCTCTCGCGCGGAGCTCCTACGAGCAGTACTTC
CASSQVPLARSSYEQYF
>TRBV3-1/TRBV3-2|TRBJ1-1|TRBD1|.
TGTGCCAGCAGCGCCCGACCGACAGGGACTACTGAAGCTTTCTTT
CASSARPTGTTEAFF
>TRBV28|TRBJ2-5|TRBD1|.
TGTGCCAGCAGTCGGACAGGGCGCAAGGGGGAGACCCAGTACTTC
CASSRTGRKGETQYF
>TRBV29-1|TRBJ2-5|TRBD1|.
TGCAGCGTTGACCCGGGACAGGGGAACGAGACCCAGTACTTC
CSVDPGQGNETQYF
>TRBV12-5|TRBJ1-5|.|.
TGTGCTAGTGCCCCACCGGGCGCTGATCAGCCCCAGCATTTT
CASAPPGADQPQHF
>TRBV14|TRBJ1-2|.|.
TGTGCCAGCAGCCAAGTTGCCAGGGTAAAGTATGGCTACACCTTC
CASSQVARVKYGYTF
>TRBV10-3|TRBJ1-2|TRBD1|once
TGTGCCATGGGGACAGGAGGTTATGGCTACACCTTC
CAMGTGGYGYTF
>TRBV6-6|TRBJ2-7|.|.
TGTGCCAGCAGCTTCCCGGGCAGGGGCGCCTACGAGCAGTACTTC
CASSFPGRGAYEQYF
>TRBV9|TRBJ1-1|TRBD1|.
TGTGCCAGCAGTAGCCGACAGGGGGCCGGATTTGACGAAGCTTTCTTT
CASSSRQGAGFDEAFF
>TRBV5-1|TRBJ1-3|.|.
TGCGCCAGCAGCTTGGACAGCCGCTCTGGAAACACCATATATTTT
CASSLDSRSGNTIYF
>TRBV5-4|TRBJ1-6|.|.
TGTGCCAGCAGCCCTACCCCTCTCAGCATTAATTCACCCCTCCACTTT
CASSPTPLSINSPLHF
>TRBV6-4|TRBJ1-2|TRBD1|.
TGTGCCAGCAGTGTAGGGACAGGGGACGGCTACACCTTC
CASSVGTGDGYTF
>TRBV7-9|TRBJ1-3|.|.
TGTGCCAGCAGCTCCGGTGACACCATATATTTT
CASSSGDTIYF
>TRBV28|TRBJ2-1|.|.
TGTGCCAGCAGTGGCCAGGGGAATGAGCAGTTCTTC
CASSGQGNEQFF
>TRBV19|TRBJ1-1|.|.
TGTGCCAGTAGTGACGAGACAGGTCGGACTGAAGCTTTCTTT
CASSDETGRTEAFF
>TRBV11-2|TRBJ2-7|.|.
TGTGCCAGCAGTTACAGAGGTCAGGGGCACGAGCAGTACTTC
CASSYRGQGHEQYF
>TRBV7-2|TRBJ2-1|.|.
TGTGCCAGCAGCCCCTCATCGACAACCATCCGCGGAAATGAGCAGTTCTTC
CASSPSSTTIRGNEQFF
>TRBV7-9|TRBJ1-4|.|.
TGTGCCAGCAGCTCGGGGGACAAGGTTGAAAAACTGTTTTTT
CASSSGDKVEKLFF
>TRBV24-1|TRBJ2-2|.|.
TGTGCCACCAGTGATTCTAACAGGGTCGGGGAGCTGTTTTTT
CATSDSNRVGELFF
>TRBV10-3|TRBJ1-1|TRBD1|.
TGTGCCATCAGTGAGACCGGGACAGATATGAACACTGAAGCTTTCTTT
CAISETGTDMNTEAFF
>TRBV6-5|TRBJ1-1|.|.
TGTGCCAGCAGTTACTCCGGACGGGACACTGAAGCTTTCTTT
CASSYSGRDTEAFF
>TRBV14|TRBJ2-7|TRBD2|once
TGTGCCAGCAGCCAAGTGGTGGAAACTAGCGGGAGGGCCTACGAGCAGTACTTC
CASSQVVETSGRAYEQYF
>TRBV19|TRBJ2-2|.|.
TGTGCCAGTAAGAGGGGCGCCAACACCGGGGAGCTGTTTTTT
CASKRGANTGELFF
>TRBV12-5|TRBJ2-1|.|.
TGTGCTAGTGGTTTGATATTCGGGCTGACCTACAATGAGCAGTTCTTC
CASGLIFGLTYNEQFF
>TRBV20-1|TRBJ2-7|.|.
TGCAGTGCCAGAACAGGGTACGAGCAGTACTTC
CSARTGYEQYF
>TRBV27|TRBJ1-2|TRBD1|.
TGTGCCAGCAGTTACTGGGGGACAGGGGTGCCTGGCTACACCTTC
CASSYWGTGVPGYTF
>TRBV7-8|TRBJ1-4|.|.
TGTGCCAGCAGCTTACAAAACTTCGAAAGTAATGAAAAACTGTTTTTT
CASSLQNFESNEKLFF